Below, 20 T cell receptor beta chains from the same sample are listed, as sequenced in a study of vaccination and CD4 T cells after COVID-19. Sequenced with the Oncomine TCR Beta short-read assay was DNA taken from cultured CD4+ T cells. Using its own MiXCR run on the PCR reads, TCRdb lists one record per CDR3 protein. The table has about 11,000 distinct CDR3 sequences, around 40% seen once. Their specific antigens are unknown. Treatment denoted: roughly ten-day PBMC culture with coronavirus spike peptide pools or control peptides (ViraFEST assay). Here the sequenced sample was CD4+ T cells from blood, cultured in vitro, taken after SARS-CoV-2 vaccination. Receptor source: a human donor who had recovered from COVID-19.

This chain uses TRBV7-9 with TRBJ2-1, with 8 bases fitting TRBD1. Germline V gene data show CDR1 as SEHNR and CDR2 as FQNEAQ (reference sequence). The V segment lost 3 bases and the J segment 8 bases; nucleotides outside the gene matches: 9. The CDR3 extends over 15 amino acids. The CDR3 protein is CASSLAGGVRDEQFF. The CDR3 nucleotides read TGTGCCAGCAGCTTGGCAGGGGGCGTTCGGGATGAGCAGTTCTTC.

This chain joins TRBV7-6 and TRBJ1-1; TRBD1 might be the D (6 bases). CDR3 length: 17 amino acids. V lost 2 bases and J 1 base, leaving 17 bases between the germline ends. The germline CDR1 and CDR2 sequences are SGHVS and FNYEAQ. The chain's CDR3 is CASSLSALGQTNTEAFF. For the CDR3, the DNA is TGTGCCAGCAGCTTATCCGCCCTGGGACAAACGAACACTGAAGCTTTCTTT.

The chain joins TRBV12-3 or TRBV12-4 to TRBJ2-1; D uncertain. The CDR3 is made up of 17 amino acids. The germline V and J ends were trimmed by 0 bases and 2 bases, with 14 bases remaining between them. CDR3 coding DNA: TGTGCCAGCAGTTTAGCGACGACCAGCGACGCCTACAATGAGCAGTTCTTC. This codes for CASSLATTSDAYNEQFF.

There are a few counts of this clonotype. The genes are TRBV12-3 or TRBV12-4 and TRBJ2-5; TRBD2 agrees at 14 bases. The CDR3 extends over 18 amino acids. V gave up 5 bases and J gave up 5 bases; unmatched junction bases: 13. CDR3 loop: CASSPRSGLAGVEETQYF. The CDR3 DNA is TGTGCCAGCAGTCCCCGATCGGGACTAGCGGGAGTGGAGGAGACCCAGTACTTC.

In this sample, this clonotype turned up a few times. This chain uses TRBV29-1 with TRBJ1-5; 8 bases align to TRBD1. This CDR3 has 14 amino acids. Looked up from germline, CDR1 is SQVTM and CDR2 is ANQGSEA. After removal of 5 bases from V and 3 bases from J, the junction contained 6 bases not matched to a gene. The CDR3 bases are TGCAGCGTTTGGGACAGGTCCCCCAATCAGCCCCAGCATTTT. Protein: CSVWDRSPNQPQHF.

V and J are TRBV5-1 and TRBJ2-3; possible D gene TRBD2, 7 bases. V was cut by 4 bases and J by 5 bases, with 26 bases left in between. Germline V gene lookup returns CDR1 SGHRS and CDR2 YFSETQ. The CDR3 spans 18 residues. In DNA, the CDR3 is TGCGCCAGCAGCCAGGGTCGTGGGGGCCAGGGGAGGGAAGATACGCAGTATTTT. Residues: CASSQGRGGQGREDTQYF.

The chain couples TRBV19 to TRBJ1-2; 10 nucleotides line up with TRBD1. V was pared by 3 bases and J by 8 bases, with 3 bases of the junction left unmatched. This CDR3 has 13 amino acids. Germline V gene data show CDR1 as LNHDA and CDR2 as SQIVND (reference sequence). The CDR3 DNA sequence: TGTGCCAGTAGTATGGGACAGGGGAACGGCTACACCTTC. The encoded protein is CASSMGQGNGYTF. The complete variable domain, with remaining parts taken from reference TRBV19 and TRBJ1-2, reads DGGITQSPKYLFRKEGQNVTLSCEQNLNHDAMYWYRQDPGQGLRLIYYSQIVNDFQKGDIAEGYSVSREKKESFPLTVTSAQKNPTAFYLCASSMGQGNGYTFGSGTRLTVV.

The chain carries TRBV7-9 and TRBJ2-5, with 7 bases matching TRBD1. Looked up from germline, CDR1 is SEHNR and CDR2 is FQNEAQ (reference sequence). The CDR3 contains 14 residues. V lost 3 bases and J lost 4; bases outside the gene matches: 5. CDR3 amino acids: CASSLTGRGETQYF. In nucleotides, the CDR3 is TGTGCCAGCAGCTTGACAGGGAGAGGAGAGACCCAGTACTTC.

The chain recombines TRBV7-2 with TRBJ2-5; D not certain. V was pared by 0 bases and J by 1 base, with 0 bases between. The CDR3 loop spans 12 amino acids. Germline CDR1 and CDR2: SGHTA and FQGNSA. CDR3 DNA sequence: TGTGCCAGCAGCTTAGCCCAAGAGACCCAGTACTTC. Protein product: CASSLAQETQYF.

The genes are TRBV14 and TRBJ1-1; D is unclear. V was pared by 0 bases and J by 1 base, with 9 bases between. In germline, CDR1 is SGHDN, CDR2 FVKESK. The CDR3 extends over 15 amino acids. The CDR3 DNA sequence: TGTGCCAGCAGCCAAGAAGTACAGCGGAACACTGAAGCTTTCTTT. It specifies CASSQEVQRNTEAFF.

The gene calls are TRBV20-1 and TRBJ2-1; the D is unclear. Germline V gives CDR1 DFQATT, CDR2 SNEGSKA (reference sequence). Trimming cost V 5 bases and J 9 bases, with 17 bases left between them. The CDR3 length is 13 residues. CDR3 bases: TGCAGTGCTTACCGGGCCCCAAGCCCTGAGCAGTTCTTC. This gives the protein CSAYRAPSPEQFF.

V gene TRBV7-9 combines with J gene TRBJ1-1; D gene unclear. With 4 bases removed from V and 1 base from J, the gap between germline ends came to 7 bases. The CDR3 length is 13 residues. The germline V gene encodes CDR1 SEHNR and CDR2 FQNEAQ (reference sequence). CDR3 DNA sequence: TGTGCCAGCAGCTCCCGACAGAACACTGAAGCTTTCTTT. This gives the protein CASSSRQNTEAFF.

This chain joins TRBV10-3 and TRBJ1-5; 10 bases align to TRBD1. J gave up 5 bases and V 5 bases, and 6 bases lay outside the gene matches. CDR3 length: 15 residues. The V gene's germline CDR1 is ENHRY and CDR2 SYGVKD. The CDR3 sequence: CAISPTGGGDQPQHF. Written as DNA, the CDR3 is TGTGCCATCAGTCCGACAGGGGGCGGCGATCAGCCCCAGCATTTT.

The chain recombines TRBV7-9 with TRBJ1-1; D is perhaps TRBD1 (5 bases). Germline loops: CDR1 SEHNR, CDR2 FQNEAQ (reference sequence). This CDR3 region has 13 residues. The germline V and J ends were trimmed by 5 bases and 1 base, with 8 bases remaining between them. The CDR3 here is CASSPTANTEAFF. The CDR3 DNA is TGTGCCAGCAGCCCGACAGCGAACACTGAAGCTTTCTTT.

The rearrangement joins TRBV28 to TRBJ1-6; 7 bases are a match to TRBD1. The germline V gene has CDR1 MDHEN and CDR2 SYDVKM. CDR3 size: 15 residues. V shed 5 bases, J shed 6 bases, and the junction held 7 bases outside the gene matches. In DNA, the CDR3 is TGTGCCAGCAGTCCGATGACAGGGACTAATTCACCCCTCCACTTT. It codes for CASSPMTGTNSPLHF.

The V gene is TRBV6-2 or TRBV6-3, the J gene TRBJ2-7; no clear D gene. The CDR3 spans 20 residues. Germline lookup yields CDR1 MNHEY and CDR2 SVGEGT. The ends were cut back, 2 bases at V and 2 bases at J, with 28 bases in the middle. CDR3 sequence (DNA): TGTGCCAGCAGTTACCCGATCGATTACGGATGGGTCAAATTAACCTACGAGCAGTACTTC. Residues: CASSYPIDYGWVKLTYEQYF.

This clonotype has more than one count but fewer than ten. The V gene is TRBV27, the J gene TRBJ2-7; the D gene is possibly TRBD1 (7 bases). The CDR3 has 14 residues. CDR1 is MNHEY, CDR2 SMNVEV, per germline (reference sequence). The germline V and J ends were trimmed by 5 bases and 4 bases, with 15 bases remaining between them. Here the CDR3 reads CASSEAQGGYEQYF. The CDR3 nucleotides read TGTGCCAGCAGTGAGGCTCAGGGGGGATACGAGCAGTACTTC.

The rearrangement joins TRBV28 to TRBJ1-1; D gene ambiguous. Germline V gene sequence: CDR1 MDHEN, CDR2 SYDVKM. The CDR3 is 11 residues long. The CDR3 is CEGRSYTEAFF. CDR3 in DNA: TGTGAGGGAAGGTCTTACACTGAAGCTTTCTTT.

As regards this clonotype: One end of the junction varies from germline; a read error may be responsible. This chain connects TRBV2 to TRBJ2-1, with D possibly matching TRBD2 (5 bases). Looked up from germline, CDR1 is SNHLY and CDR2 is FYNNEI. The CDR3 spans 10 residues. The CDR3 here is CAGSRLEQFF. As DNA, the CDR3 is TGTGCCGGCAGTAGACTAGAGCAGTTCTTC.

The chain is built from TRBV7-2 and TRBJ2-7; D is unclear. Looked up from germline, CDR1 is SGHTA and CDR2 is FQGNSA. CDR3 length equals 15 residues. Trimming took off 6 bases at V and 6 bases at J, with 21 bases between the two ends. The CDR3, as DNA: TGTGCCAGCAGTCTCATGGTGGTAGTCCTCGGCGAGCAGTACTTC. Amino acids: CASSLMVVVLGEQYF.